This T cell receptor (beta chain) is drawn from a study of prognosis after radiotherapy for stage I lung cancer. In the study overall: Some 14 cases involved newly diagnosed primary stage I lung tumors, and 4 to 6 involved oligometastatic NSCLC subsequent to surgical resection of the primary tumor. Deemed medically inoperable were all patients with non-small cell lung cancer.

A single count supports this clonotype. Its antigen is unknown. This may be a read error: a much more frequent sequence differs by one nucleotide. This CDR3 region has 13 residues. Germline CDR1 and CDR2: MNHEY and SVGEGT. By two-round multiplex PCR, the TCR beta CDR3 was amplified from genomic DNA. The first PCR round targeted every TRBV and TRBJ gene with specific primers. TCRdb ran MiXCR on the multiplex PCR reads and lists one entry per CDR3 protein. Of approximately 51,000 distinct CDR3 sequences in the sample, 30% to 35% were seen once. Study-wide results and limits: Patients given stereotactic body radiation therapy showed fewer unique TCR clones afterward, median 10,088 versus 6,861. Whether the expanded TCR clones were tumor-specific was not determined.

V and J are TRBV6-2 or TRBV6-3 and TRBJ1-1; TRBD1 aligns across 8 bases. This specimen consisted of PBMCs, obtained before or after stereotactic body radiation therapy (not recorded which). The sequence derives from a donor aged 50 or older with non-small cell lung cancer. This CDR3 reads CAGSFRGRTEAFF. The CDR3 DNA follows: TGTGCCGGCAGTTTCAGGGGGCGCACTGAAGCTTTCTTT.